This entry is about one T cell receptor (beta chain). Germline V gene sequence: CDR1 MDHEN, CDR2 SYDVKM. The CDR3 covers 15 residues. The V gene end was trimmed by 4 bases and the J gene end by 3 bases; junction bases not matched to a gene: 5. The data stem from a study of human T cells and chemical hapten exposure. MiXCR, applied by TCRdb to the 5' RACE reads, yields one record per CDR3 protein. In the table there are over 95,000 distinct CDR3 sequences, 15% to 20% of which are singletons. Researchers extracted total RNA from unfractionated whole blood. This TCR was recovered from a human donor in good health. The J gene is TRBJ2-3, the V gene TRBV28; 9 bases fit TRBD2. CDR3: CASSYLTSGTDTQYF. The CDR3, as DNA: TGTGCCAGCAGTTATTTGACTAGCGGAACAGATACGCAGTATTTT.